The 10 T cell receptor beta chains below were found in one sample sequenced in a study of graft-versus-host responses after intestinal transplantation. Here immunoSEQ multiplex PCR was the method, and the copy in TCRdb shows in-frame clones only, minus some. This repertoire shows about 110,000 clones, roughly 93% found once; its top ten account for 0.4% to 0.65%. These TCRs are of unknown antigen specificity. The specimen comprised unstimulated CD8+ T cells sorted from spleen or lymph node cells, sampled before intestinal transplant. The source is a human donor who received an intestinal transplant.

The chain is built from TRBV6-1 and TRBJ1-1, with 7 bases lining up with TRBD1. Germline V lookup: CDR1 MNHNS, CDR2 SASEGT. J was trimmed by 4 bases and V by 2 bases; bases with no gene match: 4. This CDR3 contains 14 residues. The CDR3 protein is CASSERQGSTEAFF. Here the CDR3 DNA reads TGTGCCAGCAGTGAACGACAGGGTAGCACTGAAGCTTTCTTT.

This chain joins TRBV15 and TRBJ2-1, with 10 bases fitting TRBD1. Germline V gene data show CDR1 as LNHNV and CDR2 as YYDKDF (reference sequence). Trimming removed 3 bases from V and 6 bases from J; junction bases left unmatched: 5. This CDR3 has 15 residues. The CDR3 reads CATSSSGTGANEQFF. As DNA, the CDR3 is TGTGCCACCAGCAGTTCCGGGACAGGGGCCAATGAGCAGTTCTTC.

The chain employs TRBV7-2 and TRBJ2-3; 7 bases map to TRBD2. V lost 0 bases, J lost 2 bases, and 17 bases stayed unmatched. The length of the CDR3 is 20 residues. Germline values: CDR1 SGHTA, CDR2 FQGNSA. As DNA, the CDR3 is TGTGCCAGCAGCTTAGCATGGATAGGGGACTACGGCCAACCCACAGATACGCAGTATTTT. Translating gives CASSLAWIGDYGQPTDTQYF.

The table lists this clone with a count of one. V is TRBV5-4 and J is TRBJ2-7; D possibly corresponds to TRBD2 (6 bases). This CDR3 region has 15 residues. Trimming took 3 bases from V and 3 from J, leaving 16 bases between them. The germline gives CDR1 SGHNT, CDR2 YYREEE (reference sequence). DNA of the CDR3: TGTGCCAGCAGCTGGAGGGAAGCGGCTCACTACGAGCAGTACTTC. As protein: CASSWREAAHYEQYF.

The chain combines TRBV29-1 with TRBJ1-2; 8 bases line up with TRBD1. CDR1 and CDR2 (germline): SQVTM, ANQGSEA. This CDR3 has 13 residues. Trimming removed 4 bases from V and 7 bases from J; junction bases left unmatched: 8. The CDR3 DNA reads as TGCAGCGTTGCGAGGGGACAGGTTGGTGGCTACACCTTC. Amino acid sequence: CSVARGQVGGYTF.

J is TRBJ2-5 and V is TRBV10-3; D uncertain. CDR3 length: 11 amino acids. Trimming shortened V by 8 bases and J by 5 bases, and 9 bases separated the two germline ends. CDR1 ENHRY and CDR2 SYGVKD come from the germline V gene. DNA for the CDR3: TGTGCCATCGGTAGTGGGGAGACCCAGTACTTC. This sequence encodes CAIGSGETQYF.

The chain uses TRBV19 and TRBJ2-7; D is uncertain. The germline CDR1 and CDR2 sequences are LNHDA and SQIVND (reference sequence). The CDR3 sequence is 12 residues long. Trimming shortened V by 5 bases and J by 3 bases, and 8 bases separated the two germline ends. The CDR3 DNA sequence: TGTGCCAGTAGTTCTTGGGGCTACGAGCAGTACTTC. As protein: CASSSWGYEQYF.

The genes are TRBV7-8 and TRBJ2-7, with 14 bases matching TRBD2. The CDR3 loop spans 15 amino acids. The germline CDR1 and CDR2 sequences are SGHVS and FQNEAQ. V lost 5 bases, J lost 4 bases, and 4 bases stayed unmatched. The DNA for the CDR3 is TGTGCCAGCAGCCGGGGGACTAGCGGGAGTTACGAGCAGTACTTC. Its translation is CASSRGTSGSYEQYF. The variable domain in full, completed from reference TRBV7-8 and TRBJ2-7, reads GAGVSQSPRYKVAKRGQDVALRCDPISGHVSLFWYQQALGQGPEFLTYFQNEAQLDKSGLPSDRFFAERPEGSVSTLKIQRTQQEDSAVYLCASSRGTSGSYEQYFGPGTRLTVT.

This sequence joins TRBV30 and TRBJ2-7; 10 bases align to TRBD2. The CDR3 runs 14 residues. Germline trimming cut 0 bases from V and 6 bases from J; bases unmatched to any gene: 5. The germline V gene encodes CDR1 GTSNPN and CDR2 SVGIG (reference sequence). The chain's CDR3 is CAWSVGLAGVEQYF. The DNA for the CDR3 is TGTGCCTGGAGTGTTGGGCTAGCGGGAGTCGAGCAGTACTTC.

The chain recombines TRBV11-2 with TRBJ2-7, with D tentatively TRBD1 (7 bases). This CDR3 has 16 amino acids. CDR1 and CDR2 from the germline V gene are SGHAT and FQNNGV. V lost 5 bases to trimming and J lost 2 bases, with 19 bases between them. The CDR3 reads CASSQTPGGMTYEQYF. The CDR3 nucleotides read TGTGCCAGCAGCCAGACCCCAGGGGGGATGACCTACGAGCAGTACTTC. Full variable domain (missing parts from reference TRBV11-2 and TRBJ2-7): EAGVAQSPRYKIIEKRQSVAFWCNPISGHATLYWYQQILGQGPKLLIQFQNNGVVDDSQLPKDRFSAERLKGVDSTLKIQPAKLEDSAVYLCASSQTPGGMTYEQYFGPGTRLTVT.